The present TCR beta chain was sequenced within a study of blood T cells in healthy people across ages. This clonotype was detected only a few times. Then a second PCR, running about 6 to 12 cycles, was carried out with a sample-barcoded 5' primer and a J-beta primer mix. One entry per CDR3 protein, called by TCRdb with MiXCR from the 5' RACE reads. The sample gives 1.5 million to 2 million distinct CDR3 sequences, roughly 28% of which show up once; 7.7% is in the top ten. The V end was cut by 4 bases, the J end by 0 bases, with 17 bases between. Per the germline V gene, CDR1 is SGHRS and CDR2 is YFSETQ. The CDR3 extends over 17 amino acids.

The sample taken for sequencing was blood. V is TRBV5-1 and J is TRBJ1-5, with D tentatively TRBD1 (5 bases). The source is a woman between 25 and 40 years old in good health. The CDR3 coding sequence is TGCGCCAGCAGCAAATCGGGACTGCGCGATAGCAATCAGCCCCAGCATTTT. Translation gives CASSKSGLRDSNQPQHF.